These 14 T cell receptor beta chains originate from one sample sequenced in a study of OX40 agonist ivuxolimab in advanced cancers. TCRdb keeps only in-frame clones here, not all; method: immunoSEQ multiplex PCR. Of about 94,000 clones in the sample, roughly 84% were seen once. The source material was CD4+ or CD8+ T cells sorted from blood, sampled in a trial of the OX40 agonist ivuxolimab. These receptors originate from an adult with an advanced solid tumor such as melanoma, head and neck, liver or kidney cancer.

The V and J genes are TRBV6-5 and TRBJ2-7; 7 bases align to TRBD1. CDR3 size: 16 residues. Germline V gene data show CDR1 as MNHEY and CDR2 as SVGAGI. Trimming at V came to 0 bases and at J to 2 bases, leaving 7 bases not matched to a gene. CDR3 amino acids: CASSYSTTGWAYEQYF. CDR3 in DNA: TGTGCCAGCAGTTACTCCACGACAGGGTGGGCCTACGAGCAGTACTTC.

The chain links TRBV5-1 to TRBJ2-5; 11 bases are shared with TRBD2. CDR1 SGHRS and CDR2 YFSETQ come from the germline V gene. V lost 4 bases to trimming and J lost 1 base; unmatched junction nucleotides: 6. CDR3 length: 16 residues. CDR3 loop: CASSGVAGGSQETQYF. DNA for the CDR3: TGCGCCAGCAGCGGGGTAGCGGGGGGGTCCCAAGAGACCCAGTACTTC.

With respect to this clone: Since the CDR3 does not end with the conserved phenylalanine or tryptophan, this likely comes from a read error. The limits of the CDR3 on the DNA are not certain, so only TCRdb's listed CDR3 is given. V usage is TRBV18 and J usage is TRBJ2-7. The CDR3 is 8 amino acids long, termini counted. Germline V lookup: CDR1 KGHSH, CDR2 LQKENI. CDR3 loop: CASSPPLG.

This clone occurred once. J is TRBJ2-7 and V is TRBV6-5; D remains unclear. Deletions cut 5 bases from V and 6 bases from J, with 20 bases between. CDR1 MNHEY and CDR2 SVGAGI come from the germline V gene. The CDR3 has 15 residues. CDR3 DNA: TGTGCCAGCAGTAGGTCCGAGAACGAAGTACTCGAGCAGTACTTC. Translating it yields CASSRSENEVLEQYF.

This clone came up a few times. The chain combines TRBV29-1 with TRBJ1-1; unclear D gene. The CDR3 extends over 14 amino acids. Germline-derived CDR1 and CDR2 are SQVTM and ANQGSEA. The V gene lost 4 bases and the J gene lost 1 base, with 13 bases spanning the gap. The chain's CDR3 is CSVAPPYTNTEAFF. The CDR3 coding sequence is TGCAGCGTTGCCCCGCCCTATACGAACACTGAAGCTTTCTTT.

The chain joins TRBV6-1 to TRBJ2-3; a possible D gene is TRBD2 (6 bases). CDR3 size: 15 residues. Germline V lookup: CDR1 MNHNS, CDR2 SASEGT. The germline V and J ends were trimmed by 4 bases and 2 bases, with 13 bases remaining between them. The CDR3 region is CASSGGTGPTDTQYF. CDR3 nucleotides: TGTGCCAGCAGTGGAGGGACTGGTCCCACAGATACGCAGTATTTT.

The chain links TRBV30 to TRBJ1-2, with D tentatively TRBD1 (6 bases). CDR3 length: 14 residues. Germline V CDR1 and CDR2: GTSNPN, SVGIG (reference sequence). Deletions cut 3 bases from V and 7 bases from J, with 18 bases between. The DNA for the CDR3 is TGTGCCTGGAGGGGAGGGGGACCCCAAGGTGGCTACACCTTC. This sequence encodes CAWRGGGPQGGYTF.

The rearrangement uses TRBV2 and TRBJ2-5, with D unresolved. Trimming removed 5 bases from V and 0 bases from J, with 4 bases in between. This CDR3 is built from 12 residues. Germline CDR1 and CDR2: SNHLY and FYNNEI. The CDR3 is CASSPHQETQYF. The CDR3 DNA sequence: TGTGCCAGCAGTCCTCACCAAGAGACCCAGTACTTC. The full variable domain, rest sourced from reference TRBV2 and TRBJ2-5, is EPEVTQTPSHQVTQMGQEVILRCVPISNHLYFYWYRQILGQKVEFLVSFYNNEISEKSEIFDDQFSVERPDGSNFTLKIRSTKLEDSAMYFCASSPHQETQYFGPGTRLLVL.

The chain employs TRBV14 and TRBJ1-6; TRBD1 is a possible D gene (5 bases). The CDR3 spans 16 residues. V lost 4 bases to trimming and J lost 8 bases, with 18 bases between them. The V gene's germline CDR1 is SGHDN and CDR2 FVKESK. CDR3 protein: CASSRSSLQEDSPLHF. The CDR3 coding sequence is TGTGCCAGCAGCCGATCGTCCTTACAGGAGGATTCACCCCTCCACTTT.

V is TRBV4-2 and J is TRBJ2-7; 10 bases agree with TRBD1. This CDR3 spans 15 amino acids. V trimming: 4 bases; J trimming: 5 bases; junction bases outside the gene matches: 8. CDR1 is LGHNA and CDR2 is YNFKEQ in the germline V gene. The CDR3 region has the DNA TGTGCCAGCAGCCTAGGGACAGGGGTTCGGGACGAGCAGTACTTC. It encodes CASSLGTGVRDEQYF.

The chain uses TRBV5-1 and TRBJ1-3; D gene ambiguous. Trimming stripped 3 bases from V and 0 bases from J, with 10 bases between. CDR1 and CDR2 from the germline V gene are SGHRS and YFSETQ. This CDR3 contains 15 residues. The CDR3 bases are TGCGCCAGCAGCTACGAGCCATCCTCTGGAAACACCATATATTTT. Residues: CASSYEPSSGNTIYF.

The chain has TRBV21-1 and TRBJ2-5; the DNA was not compared with TRBD1, the D call given in the table. TRBV21-1 is a pseudogene. This CDR3 is 18 amino acids long. CDR3 amino acids: CASSKDPHGAQGGETQYF. The CDR3 region has the DNA TGTGCCAGCAGCAAAGATCCCCATGGGGCTCAGGGTGGAGAGACCCAGTACTTC.

In this sample, this clone turned up a few times. V is TRBV5-1 and J is TRBJ1-2; D is perhaps TRBD1 (5 bases). With 4 bases removed from V and 8 bases from J, the gap between germline ends came to 21 bases. Germline CDR1 reads SGHRS; CDR2 reads YFSETQ. This CDR3 is 15 amino acids long. CDR3 coding DNA: TGCGCCAGCAGCCTTGGCCGGGTCCCTACAGGCGGCTACACCTTC. Protein sequence: CASSLGRVPTGGYTF.

A remark on this clone: Mismatch with germline at one junction end may stem from a read error. The rearrangement uses TRBV2 and TRBJ2-7; no clear D. CDR1 is SNHLY and CDR2 is FYNNEI in the germline V gene. This CDR3 has 8 amino acids. CDR3 in amino acids: CASSPRHF. In nucleotides, the CDR3 is TGTGCCAGCAGCCCCCGGCACTTC.